This T cell receptor beta chain was obtained from a study of beta chain features in type 1 diabetes. Expressed TCRB transcripts were sequenced, since all the RNA that had been isolated was reverse transcribed. Measured with immunoSEQ multiplex PCR; TCRdb has only the in-frame clones, and not every one. In the table there are about 360,000 clones, roughly 12% of which are singletons. CDR1 is SGHNT and CDR2 is YYREEE in the germline V gene (reference sequence). The CDR3 spans 14 residues. Trimming shortened V by 2 bases and J by 5 bases, and 13 bases separated the two germline ends. This receptor was obtained from a man aged 18 to 35 in good health. The source material was naive CD4+ T cells from blood. The genes are TRBV5-4 and TRBJ1-2; D ambiguous. The CDR3 reads CASSFEGSLYGYTF. The CDR3 region has the DNA TGTGCCAGCAGCTTTGAGGGCAGTCTATATGGCTACACCTTC.